Listed below are T cell receptor beta chains from one sample, sequenced in a study of beta chain features in type 1 diabetes. Sequencing used immunoSEQ multiplex PCR; TCRdb keeps in-frame clones, though not all of them. The sample lists a few hundred thousand clones, approximately 12% occurring once. Material for sequencing was naive CD4+ T cells from blood. The receptors shown here come from a man aged 18-30 years in good health. CDR3s include the opening cysteine and the closing phenylalanine or tryptophan. A D gene is named only where the DNA matches it firmly. Some rows have no size entry. The others give once, few or many, or a class for an expanded clone.

TRBJ2-2 . TRBV28 . CASCQGIAGELFF TGTGCCAGCTGCCAGGGAATTGCCGGGGAGCTGTTTTTT
TRBJ2-3 few TRBV28 . CASSLNGGVTDTQYF TGTGCCAGCAGTTTAAATGGCGGGGTAACAGATACGCAGTATTTT
TRBJ2-2 . TRBV15 TRBD2 CATSRDLRRGIGGELFF TGTGCCACCAGCAGAGATTTAAGGCGGGGGATAGGCGGGGAGCTGTTTTTT
TRBJ2-3 . TRBV28 TRBD2 CASSSSGTSDTDTQYF TGTGCCAGCAGTTCGTCCGGGACTAGCGACACAGATACGCAGTATTTT
TRBJ2-7 . TRBV30 TRBD1 CAWGQGTEQYF TGTGCCTGGGGACAGGGAACCGAGCAGTACTTC
TRBJ2-7 . TRBV28 TRBD2 CASSLSGLAGGSYEQYF TGTGCCAGCAGTTTGTCGGGACTAGCGGGAGGGTCCTACGAGCAGTACTTC
TRBJ2-1 . TRBV27 . CASSLASSYNEQFF TGTGCCAGCAGTCTAGCGAGCTCCTACAATGAGCAGTTCTTC
TRBJ1-3 few TRBV30 . CAWMRVGNTIYF TGTGCCTGGATGAGGGTCGGAAACACCATATATTTT
TRBJ2-3 . TRBV6-5 TRBD1 CASSGQGFTDTQYF TGTGCCAGCAGTGGACAGGGGTTCACAGATACGCAGTATTTT
TRBJ2-5 . TRBV9 TRBD2 CASSAEGLGGQEIQYF TGTGCCAGCAGCGCAGAGGGACTAGGGGGACAAGAGATCCAGTACTTC
TRBJ2-7 . TRBV4-2 TRBD1 CASSQGQGGRYEQYF TGTGCCAGCAGCCAGGGACAGGGAGGCCGCTACGAGCAGTACTTC
TRBJ2-1 few TRBV30 . CAWSDQGYEQFF TGTGCCTGGAGTGACCAGGGCTATGAGCAGTTCTTC
TRBJ1-3 . TRBV30 TRBD1 CAWSVYRGDLISSGNTIYF TGTGCCTGGAGTGTCTACAGGGGCGACCTAATCTCTTCCGGAAACACCATATATTTT
TRBJ2-2 few TRBV7-2 TRBD2 CASSLRLAGDGGELFF TGTGCCAGCAGCCTCCGACTAGCGGGAGATGGCGGGGAGCTGTTTTTT
TRBJ2-3 few TRBV29-1 TRBD2 CSVETSGGTDTQYF TGCAGCGTTGAAACTAGCGGGGGCACAGATACGCAGTATTTT
TRBJ1-5 . TRBV25-1 . CASSDRGGYNQPQHF TGTGCCAGCAGTGATCGGGGGGGGTACAATCAGCCCCAGCATTTT